One sample yielded the 2 T cell receptor beta chains listed below, sequenced in a study of cytomegalovirus exposure and HLA in healthy donors. Primers for the PCR totalled 60 Vbeta and 13 Jbeta. Measured with immunoSEQ multiplex PCR; TCRdb has only the in-frame clones, and not every one. The data contain roughly 120,000 clones, 76% of them singletons. Sequenced material: PBMCs. The receptors shown here come from a man between 45 and 60 years old in good health and CMV-seronegative.

The CDR3 spells CASSLVGDRYEQYF. The CDR3 DNA follows: TGTGCCAGCAGCTTGGTCGGTGACAGATACGAGCAGTACTTC. This sequence joins TRBV5-4 and TRBJ2-5, with D maybe TRBD1 (5 bases). The J call may be wrong; the DNA end is better matched by TRBJ2-7. CDR1 and CDR2 (germline): SGHNT, YYREEE (reference sequence). The length of the CDR3 is 14 residues.

The chain carries TRBV5-1 and TRBJ1-1; no firm D call. The V gene lost 4 bases and the J gene lost 1 base, with 14 bases spanning the gap. There are 15 residues in the CDR3. Germline CDR1 is SGHRS and CDR2 is YFSETQ. The CDR3 DNA reads as TGCGCCAGCAGCCCCGGAGGTAGCGGGAACACTGAAGCTTTCTTT. Its protein is CASSPGGSGNTEAFF.